Sequencing of this T cell receptor beta chain was carried out in a study of T-cell reconstitution after alpha-beta-depleted transplantation in children. From germline, CDR1 is SQVTM and CDR2 ANQGSEA. Unmatched junction bases numbered 6, after V lost 6 bases and J lost 0 bases. The CDR3 loop spans 16 amino acids. It was with unique molecular identifiers that the TCRbeta library was prepared. TCRdb reanalysed the PCR reads using MiXCR and keeps one entry per CDR3 protein. The repertoire includes roughly 500,000 distinct CDR3 sequences, around an eighth of them detected once, and 4.5% to 6% sits in the top ten.

This TCR was recovered from a human donor who donated a stem cell graft to a child with combined immunodeficiency. The source was PBMCs from the stem cell graft donor, collected from the stem cell graft. V is TRBV29-1 and J is TRBJ2-1, with 12 bases aligning to TRBD2. CDR3 in DNA: TGCAGCGTCACCGGACTAGCGGGGAGCTCCTACAATGAGCAGTTCTTC. Residues: CSVTGLAGSSYNEQFF.